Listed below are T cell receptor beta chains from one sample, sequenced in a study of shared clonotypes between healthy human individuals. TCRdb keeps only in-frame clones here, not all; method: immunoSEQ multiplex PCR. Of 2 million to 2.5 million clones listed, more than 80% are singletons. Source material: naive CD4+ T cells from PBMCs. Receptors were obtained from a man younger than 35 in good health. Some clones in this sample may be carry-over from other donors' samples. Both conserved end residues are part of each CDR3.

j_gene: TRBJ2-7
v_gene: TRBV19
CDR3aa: CASSSTRQGIYEQYF

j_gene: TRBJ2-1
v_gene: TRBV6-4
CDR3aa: CASSDTFSSYNEQFF

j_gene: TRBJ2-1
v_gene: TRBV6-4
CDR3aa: CASSDSSGRWSEQFF

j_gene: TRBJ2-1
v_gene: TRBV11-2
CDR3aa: CASSTRSAWRSYNEQFF

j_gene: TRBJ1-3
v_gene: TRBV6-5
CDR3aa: CASSYWAGGSGNTIYF

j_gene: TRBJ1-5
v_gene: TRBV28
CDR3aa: CASSFMGGLYSNQPQHF

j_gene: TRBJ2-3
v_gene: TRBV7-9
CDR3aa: CASSGDSTDTQYF

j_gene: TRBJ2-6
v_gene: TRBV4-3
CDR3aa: CASSQGPNGAGANVLTF

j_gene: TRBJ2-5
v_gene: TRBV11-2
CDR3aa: CASSLGLGLRPEETQYF

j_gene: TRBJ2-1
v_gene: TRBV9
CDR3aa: CASSVPTSGRTYNEQFF

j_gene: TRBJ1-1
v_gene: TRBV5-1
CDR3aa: CASSLQGIRQGVNTEAFF

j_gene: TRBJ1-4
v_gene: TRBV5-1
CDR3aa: CASSLSPDGDEKLFF

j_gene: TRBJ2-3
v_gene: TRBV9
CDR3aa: CASSVAPLGETDTQYF

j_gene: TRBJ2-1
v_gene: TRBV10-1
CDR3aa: CASKLGKRQGRNEQFF

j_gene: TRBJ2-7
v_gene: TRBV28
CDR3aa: CASSNRGGTKVPEQYF

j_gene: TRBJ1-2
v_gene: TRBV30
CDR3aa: CAWRGASNYGYTF

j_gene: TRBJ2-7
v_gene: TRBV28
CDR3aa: CASSPAGGGSEQYF

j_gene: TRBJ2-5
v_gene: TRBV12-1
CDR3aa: CASSLLAGKETQYF

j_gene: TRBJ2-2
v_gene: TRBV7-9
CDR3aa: CASSSDSYTGELFF

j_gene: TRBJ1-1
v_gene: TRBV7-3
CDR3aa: CASSGQGPNTEAFF

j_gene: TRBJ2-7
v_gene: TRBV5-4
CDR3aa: CASSLGWDRASYEQYF

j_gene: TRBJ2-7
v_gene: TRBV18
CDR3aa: CASSPLDRAEQYF

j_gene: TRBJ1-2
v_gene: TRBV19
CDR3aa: CASSSHEGQFIYGYTF

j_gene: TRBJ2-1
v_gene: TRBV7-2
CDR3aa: CASSPRTSGRNEQFF

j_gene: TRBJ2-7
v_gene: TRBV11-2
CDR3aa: CASSRARHYEQYF

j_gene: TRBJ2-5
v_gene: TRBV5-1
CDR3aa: CASSVLAGEETQYF

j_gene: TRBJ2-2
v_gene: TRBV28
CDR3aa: CASSRPSVSTGELFF

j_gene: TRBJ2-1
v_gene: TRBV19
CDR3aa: CASSIRNEQFF

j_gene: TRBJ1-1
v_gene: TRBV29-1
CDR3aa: CSVTTGGKAEAFF

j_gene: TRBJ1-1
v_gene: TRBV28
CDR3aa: CASSPLEGAATFTEAFF

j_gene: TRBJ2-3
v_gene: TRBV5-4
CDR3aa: CASSWPGLTSTDTQYF

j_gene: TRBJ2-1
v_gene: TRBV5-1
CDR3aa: CASSLDPTGDNEQFF

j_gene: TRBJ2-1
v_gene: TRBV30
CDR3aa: CAWSVMTPRNNEQFF

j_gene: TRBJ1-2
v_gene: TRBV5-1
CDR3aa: CASSLAGTDYGYTF

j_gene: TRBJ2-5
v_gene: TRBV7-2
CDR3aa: CASSLVGWGETQYF

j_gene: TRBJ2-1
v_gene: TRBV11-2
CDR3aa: CASSLEMGRVGDEQFF

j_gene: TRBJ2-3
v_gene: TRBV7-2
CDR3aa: CASSLVVAGRVPDTQYF

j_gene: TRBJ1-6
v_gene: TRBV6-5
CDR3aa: CASSYGAHLHF

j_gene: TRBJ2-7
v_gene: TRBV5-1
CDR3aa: CASRGAGTGGYEQYF

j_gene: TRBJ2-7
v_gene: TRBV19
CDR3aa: CASSRGTEVTYEQYF

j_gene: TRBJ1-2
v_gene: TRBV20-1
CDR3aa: CSATGRTGYTF